This is a list of T cell receptor beta chains from one sample in a study of shared clonotypes between healthy human individuals. Method: immunoSEQ multiplex PCR; TCRdb's copy keeps in-frame clones and lacks some. The data show 400,000 to 600,000 clones, about 96% seen once. The sequenced sample was naive CD4+ T cells sorted from blood. Every receptor here comes from a woman in her 30s in good health. Both conserved end residues are part of each CDR3. Fields, in order: J gene, D gene, V gene, CDR3 protein. A D gene is named only where the DNA matches it firmly.

TRBJ1-2	.	TRBV28	CASSLGDYGYTF
TRBJ1-4	.	TRBV28	CASTRDNKVGLFF
TRBJ1-1	.	TRBV6-5	CASSTRGTEAFF
.	.	TRBV2	CASLGTPGNEQYF
TRBJ1-1	.	TRBV14	CASSFPWPTEAFF
TRBJ2-7	.	TRBV7-6	CASSPDTVGYEQYF
TRBJ2-5	TRBD2	TRBV18	CASSRTSGAQETQYF
TRBJ1-5	.	TRBV7-9	CASSSQGVSNQPQHF
TRBJ2-7	.	TRBV27	CASSFWGADEQYF
TRBJ1-1	TRBD1	TRBV7-9	CASKPQGNAEAFF
TRBJ2-2	TRBD1	TRBV5-1	CASFSYRGTGELFF
TRBJ2-7	.	TRBV7-9	CASSFGEKQYF
TRBJ1-4	.	TRBV28	CASSSSPGTPNEKLFF
TRBJ2-7	.	TRBV5-4	CASSVVDSLNEQYF
TRBJ2-3	TRBD2	TRBV14	CASSPPGLAGADTQYF
TRBJ2-1	TRBD2	TRBV30	CASELAGGSEQFF